This T cell receptor beta chain was profiled in a study of a mutant IDH1 vaccine in newly diagnosed glioma. Turning to this clone: The antigen remains undetermined.

Time point given: week 47, end of study. Vaccinated patients received 300 ug of mutant IDH1 20-mer peptide per dose, with topical imiquimod. Generated by immunoSEQ multiplex PCR, the TCRdb table keeps only in-frame clones and is missing some. The sample contains tens of thousands of clones, under 90% of which appear only once. The length of the CDR3 is 16 residues. The J segment lost 5 bases and the V segment lost 4 bases, leaving 9 bases of the junction unmatched. Germline CDR1 SGHNT, CDR2 YYREEE (reference sequence). The receptor's source is a woman between 50 and 59 years old with glioma. The rearrangement joins TRBV5-4 to TRBJ2-2, with 9 nucleotides matching TRBD2. The sample was PBMCs, taken from a glioma patient whose treatment included an IDH1 peptide vaccine. The CDR3 protein is CASSPGGGRGTGELFF. CDR3 nucleotides: TGTGCCAGCAGCCCCGGTGGCGGGAGGGGTACCGGGGAGCTGTTTTTT. Full variable domain (outside the CDR3, taken from reference TRBV5-4 and TRBJ2-2): ETGVTQSPTHLIKTRGQQVTLRCSSQSGHNTVSWYQQALGQGPQFIFQYYREEENGRGNFPPRFSGLQFPNYSSELNVNALELDDSALYLCASSPGGGRGTGELFFGEGSRLTVL.